The clone carrying this TCR beta chain was observed at least ten times. Its antigen remains unknown. The V gene's germline CDR1 is SGDLS and CDR2 YYNGEE. Unmatched junction bases numbered 8, after V lost 2 bases and J lost 10 bases. CDR3 length equals 15 residues. Researchers amplified the TCR beta CDR3 regions from RNA transcripts. First-round RT-PCR of the TCR CDR3 relied on the HTBI primer set. MiXCR was run by TCRdb on the multiplex PCR reads, yielding one entry per CDR3 protein. The repertoire consists of a few hundred thousand distinct CDR3 sequences, with 46% occurring once and the leading ten covering 15% to 20%. The sample comes from a study of T cells in Graves' hyperthyroidism and ophthalmopathy. Study observations and caveats: A model of 13 V-J pairs discriminated ophthalmopathy from stable hyperthyroidism. Most thyroid-expanded clonotypes above 0.001 were also found in blood.

The clonotype was recovered from an adult woman with Graves' disease, either hyperthyroidism or ophthalmopathy (not recorded which). V usage is TRBV9 and J usage is TRBJ1-6; TRBD1 aligns across 8 bases. The sample comprised peripheral blood or thyroid tissue (not recorded which). The DNA for the CDR3 is TGTGCCAGCAGCGTTGACGGACAGGGAGGATCACCCCTCCACTTT. Its protein product is CASSVDGQGGSPLHF. Variable domain in full (rest from reference TRBV9 and TRBJ1-6): DSGVTQTPKHLITATGQRVTLRCSPRSGDLSVYWYQQSLDQGLQFLIQYYNGEERAKGNILERFSAQQFPDLHSELNLSSLELGDSALYFCASSVDGQGGSPLHFGNGTRLTVT.